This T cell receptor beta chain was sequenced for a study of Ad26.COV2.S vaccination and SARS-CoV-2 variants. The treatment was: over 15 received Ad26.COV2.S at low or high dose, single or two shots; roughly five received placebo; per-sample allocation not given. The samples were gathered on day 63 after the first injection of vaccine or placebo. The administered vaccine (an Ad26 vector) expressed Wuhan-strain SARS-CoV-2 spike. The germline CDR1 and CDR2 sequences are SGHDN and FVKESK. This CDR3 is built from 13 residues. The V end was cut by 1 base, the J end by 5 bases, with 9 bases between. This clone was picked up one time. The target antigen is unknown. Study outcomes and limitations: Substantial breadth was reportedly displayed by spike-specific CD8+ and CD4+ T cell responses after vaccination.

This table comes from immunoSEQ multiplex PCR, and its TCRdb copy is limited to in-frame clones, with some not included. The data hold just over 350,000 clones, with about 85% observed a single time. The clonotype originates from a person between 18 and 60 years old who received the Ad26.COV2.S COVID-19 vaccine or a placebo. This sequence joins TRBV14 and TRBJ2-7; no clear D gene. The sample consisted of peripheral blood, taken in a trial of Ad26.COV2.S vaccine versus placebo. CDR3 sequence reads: CASSQAREDEQYF. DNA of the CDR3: TGTGCCAGCAGCCAAGCTAGGGAAGACGAGCAGTACTTC.